This TCR beta chain was sequenced during a study of radiotherapy plus CTLA-4 blockade in lung cancer. Study background: Objective responses were seen in around 20% of patients, disease control in 25% to 35%. General observations from the study: In blood, after radiotherapy plus ipilimumab, tumor-derived TCR clones expanded. Strongest reported response predictors: early blood clone changes and post-radiation interferon-beta.

Sequenced by immunoSEQ multiplex PCR; TCRdb stores in-frame clones only, minus some. The sample lists roughly 25,000 clones, roughly 73% occurring once. Germline V gene sequence: CDR1 MNHGY, CDR2 SVAAGI. The CDR3 covers 12 residues. J was trimmed by 5 bases and V by 7 bases; bases with no gene match: 4. About this clone: The antigen remains undetermined.

The J gene is TRBJ2-5, the V gene TRBV6-9, with 7 positions matching TRBD1. Material: peripheral blood, obtained from a patient treated with radiotherapy plus ipilimumab. This receptor was obtained from a human donor with non-small cell lung cancer who had stable disease on radiotherapy plus ipilimumab. The CDR3 region is CASKGGKETQYF. The CDR3 DNA reads as TGTGCCAGCAAAGGGGGCAAGGAGACCCAGTACTTC.